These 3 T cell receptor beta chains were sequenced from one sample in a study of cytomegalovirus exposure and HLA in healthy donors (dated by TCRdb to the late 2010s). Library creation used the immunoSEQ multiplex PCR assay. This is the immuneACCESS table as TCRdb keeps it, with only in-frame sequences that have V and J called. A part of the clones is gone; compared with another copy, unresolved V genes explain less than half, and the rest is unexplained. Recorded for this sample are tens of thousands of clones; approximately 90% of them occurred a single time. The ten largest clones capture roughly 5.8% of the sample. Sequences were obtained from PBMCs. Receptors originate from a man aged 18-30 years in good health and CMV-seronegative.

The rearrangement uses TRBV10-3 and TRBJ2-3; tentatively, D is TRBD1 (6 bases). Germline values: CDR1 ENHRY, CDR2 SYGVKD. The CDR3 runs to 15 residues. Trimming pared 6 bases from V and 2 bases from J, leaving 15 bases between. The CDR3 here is CAISLGRTDTDTQYF. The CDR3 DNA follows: TGTGCCATCAGCCTAGGAAGGACAGACACAGATACGCAGTATTTT.

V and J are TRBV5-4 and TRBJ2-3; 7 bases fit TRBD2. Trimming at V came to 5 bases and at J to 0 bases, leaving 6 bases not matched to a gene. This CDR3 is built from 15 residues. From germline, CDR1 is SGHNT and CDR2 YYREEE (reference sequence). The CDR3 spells CASSNGRISTDTQYF. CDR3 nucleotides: TGTGCCAGCAGTAACGGGAGGATTAGCACAGATACGCAGTATTTT.

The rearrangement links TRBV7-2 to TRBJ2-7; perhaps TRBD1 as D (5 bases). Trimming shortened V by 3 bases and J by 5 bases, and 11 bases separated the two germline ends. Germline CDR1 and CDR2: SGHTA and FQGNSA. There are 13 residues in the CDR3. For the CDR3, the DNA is TGTGCCAGCAGCTTGATAGGGGTCCACGAGCAGTACTTC. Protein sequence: CASSLIGVHEQYF.